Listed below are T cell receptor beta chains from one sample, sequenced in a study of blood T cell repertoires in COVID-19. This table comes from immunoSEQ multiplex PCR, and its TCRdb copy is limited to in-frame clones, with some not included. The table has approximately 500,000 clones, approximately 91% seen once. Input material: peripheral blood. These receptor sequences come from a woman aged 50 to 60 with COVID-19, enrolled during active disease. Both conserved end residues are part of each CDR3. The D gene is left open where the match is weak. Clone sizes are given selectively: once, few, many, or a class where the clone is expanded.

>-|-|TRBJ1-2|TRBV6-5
CASRRGTLDGYGYTF
TGTGCCAGCAGAAGGGGGACACTCGATGGCTATGGCTACACCTTC
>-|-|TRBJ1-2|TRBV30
CAWSRPLYGYTF
TGTGCCTGGAGTCGTCCCCTCTATGGCTACACCTTC
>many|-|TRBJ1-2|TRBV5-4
CASSLSGLTYGYTF
TGTGCCAGCAGCTTGTCAGGACTGACCTATGGCTACACCTTC
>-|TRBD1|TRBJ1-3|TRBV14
CASSHLTGSGGNTIYF
TGTGCCAGCAGCCACCTGACAGGGAGTGGAGGAAACACCATATATTTT
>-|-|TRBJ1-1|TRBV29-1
CSVLGLEIEAFF
TGCAGCGTACTAGGACTCGAAATTGAAGCTTTCTTT
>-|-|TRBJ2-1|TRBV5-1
CASSLGQYNEQFF
TGCGCCAGCAGCTTGGGCCAGTATAATGAGCAGTTCTTC
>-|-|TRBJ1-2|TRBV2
CASFSRESFNYGYTF
TGTGCCAGCTTTAGCAGGGAAAGTTTTAACTATGGCTACACCTTC
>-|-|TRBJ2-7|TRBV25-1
CASSDTGRGFEQYF
TGTGCCAGCAGTGATACAGGCAGGGGATTCGAGCAGTACTTC
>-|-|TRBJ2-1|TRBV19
CASSIDSADEQFF
TGTGCCAGTAGTATAGATAGCGCAGATGAGCAGTTCTTC
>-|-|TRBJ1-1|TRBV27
CASTSGQKNTEAFF
TGTGCCAGCACATCGGGTCAGAAGAACACTGAAGCTTTCTTT
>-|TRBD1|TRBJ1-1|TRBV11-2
CASSLVGTGREAFF
TGTGCCAGCAGCTTAGTGGGGACAGGGCGCGAAGCTTTCTTT
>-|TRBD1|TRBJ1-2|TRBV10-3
CAISTDRGYGYTF
TGTGCCATCAGTACGGACAGGGGATATGGCTACACCTTC
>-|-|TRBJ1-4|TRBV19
CASRTGHSPEKLFF
TGTGCCAGTCGGACGGGACATTCTCCCGAAAAACTGTTTTTT
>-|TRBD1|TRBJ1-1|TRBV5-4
CASSGGNRGRGAFF
TGTGCCAGCAGCGGAGGCAACAGGGGGAGGGGGGCTTTCTTT
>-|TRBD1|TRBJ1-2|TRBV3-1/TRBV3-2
CASSFWDRGTLGYTF
TGTGCCAGCAGCTTCTGGGACAGGGGGACGCTCGGCTACACCTTC
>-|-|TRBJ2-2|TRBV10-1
CASRLAEDTGELFF
TGCGCCAGCCGACTCGCAGAGGACACCGGGGAGCTGTTTTTT
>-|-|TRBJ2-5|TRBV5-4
CASSTALQETQYF
TGTGCCAGCAGCACAGCCTTACAAGAGACCCAGTACTTC
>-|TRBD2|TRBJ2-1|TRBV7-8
CASSRLDGGVGDEQFF
TGTGCCAGCAGCCGACTTGACGGGGGGGTGGGCGATGAGCAGTTCTTC
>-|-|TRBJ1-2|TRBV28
CASSFLGADYGYTF
TGTGCCAGCAGTTTTCTGGGGGCCGACTATGGCTACACCTTC
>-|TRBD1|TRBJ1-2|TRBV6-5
CASSRGQAVLGYTF
TGTGCCAGCAGCCGTGGACAGGCCGTGTTAGGCTACACCTTC
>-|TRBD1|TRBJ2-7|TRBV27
CASSLRDRGGEQYF
TGTGCCAGCAGCCTCCGGGACAGGGGAGGCGAGCAGTACTTC
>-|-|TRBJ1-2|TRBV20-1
CSASTVDGYTF
TGCAGTGCTAGTACAGTGGATGGCTACACCTTC
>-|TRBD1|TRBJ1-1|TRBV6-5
CASSPDRDTEAFF
TGTGCCAGCAGCCCGGACAGGGATACTGAAGCTTTCTTT
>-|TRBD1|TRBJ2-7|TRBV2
CASLGQRYEQYF
TGTGCCAGCCTGGGACAGAGATACGAGCAGTACTTC
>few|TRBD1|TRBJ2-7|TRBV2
CASSPDRSYEQYF
TGTGCCAGCAGTCCGGACAGGTCCTACGAGCAGTACTTC
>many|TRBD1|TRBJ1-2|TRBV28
CASSLRDRVGYGYTF
TGTGCCAGCAGTTTACGGGACAGGGTAGGATATGGCTACACCTTC
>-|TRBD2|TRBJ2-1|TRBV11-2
CASSPQTSLGEQFF
TGTGCCAGCAGCCCCCAGACTAGCTTGGGTGAGCAGTTCTTC
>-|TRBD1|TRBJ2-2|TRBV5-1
CASSFTSDRATGELFF
TGCGCCAGCAGCTTCACCTCGGACAGGGCCACCGGGGAGCTGTTTTTT
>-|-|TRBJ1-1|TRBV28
CASSQGRSTEAFF
TGTGCCAGCAGCCAGGGGAGAAGCACTGAAGCTTTCTTT
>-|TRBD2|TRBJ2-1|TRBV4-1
CASRRLAGGLNEQFF
TGCGCCAGCAGGCGTCTAGCGGGGGGCTTGAATGAGCAGTTCTTC
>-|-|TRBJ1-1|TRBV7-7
CASSPPLGGNTEAFF
TGTGCCAGCAGCCCCCCCCTCGGGGGAAACACTGAAGCTTTCTTT
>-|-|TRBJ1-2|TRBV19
CASSTPGRGNYGYTF
TGTGCCAGTAGTACCCCCGGGAGGGGGAACTATGGCTACACCTTC
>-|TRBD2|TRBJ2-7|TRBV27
CASSLNGGGRYEQYF
TGTGCCAGCAGTTTGAATGGGGGGGGGAGGTACGAGCAGTACTTC
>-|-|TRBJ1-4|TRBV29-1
CSVVLSATNEKLFF
TGCAGCGTTGTGCTGAGCGCAACTAATGAAAAACTGTTTTTT
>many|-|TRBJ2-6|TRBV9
CASSPRMGANVLTF
TGTGCCAGCAGCCCTCGTATGGGGGCCAACGTCCTGACTTTC
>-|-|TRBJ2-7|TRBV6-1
CASSEQGTHRTYEQYF
TGTGCCAGCAGTGAACAGGGGACACACAGAACCTACGAGCAGTACTTC
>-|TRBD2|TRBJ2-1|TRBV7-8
CASSSGRGGLYNEQFF
TGTGCCAGCAGCTCCGGGCGGGGGGGACTATACAATGAGCAGTTCTTC
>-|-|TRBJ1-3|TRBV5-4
CASSFAGGNTIYF
TGTGCCAGCAGCTTCGCCGGTGGAAACACCATATATTTT
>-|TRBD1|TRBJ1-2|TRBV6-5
CASSWDSYGYTF
TGTGCCAGCAGCTGGGACAGCTATGGCTACACCTTC
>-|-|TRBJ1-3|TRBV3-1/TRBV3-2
CASSQDRRSPGNTIYF
TGTGCCAGCAGCCAAGATCGAAGGAGTCCTGGAAACACCATATATTTT
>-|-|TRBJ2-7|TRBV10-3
CAISGGGTQIYEQYF
TGTGCCATCAGTGGGGGGGGGACACAGATTTACGAGCAGTACTTC